A selection of T cell receptor beta chains follows, all from one sample in a study of T cell repertoires in cytomegalovirus infection. TCRdb re-derived calls from the reads in MiXCR, one entry per CDR3 protein. The table has 450,000 to 550,000 distinct CDR3 sequences, about 15% seen once. The material sequenced was CD8+ T cells from PBMCs. The receptors derive from a human donor in good health (CMV status not recorded). Some clones in this sample may be carry-over from other donors' samples. Both conserved end residues are part of each CDR3. A D gene is named only where the DNA matches it firmly. Clone size, where shown, is once, few, many, or a class for clones that have expanded.

NA	13	TRBV7-9	TRBJ2-3	NA	CASSGGVTDTQYF	TGTGCCAGCAGCGGTGGGGTCACGGATACGCAGTATTTT
NA	12	TRBV6-6	TRBJ2-2	NA	CASSYSAGELFF	TGTGCCAGCAGTTACTCGGCCGGGGAGCTGTTTTTT
NA	14	TRBV7-6	TRBJ2-3	many	CASSLKSYPDTQYF	TGTGCCAGCAGCTTAAAATCATACCCAGATACGCAGTATTTT
TRBD1	12	TRBV27	TRBJ1-1	NA	CASRRGPTEAFF	TGTGCCAGCAGGAGGGGGCCCACTGAAGCTTTCTTT
NA	15	TRBV7-3	TRBJ2-7	NA	CASSLMVVGGDEQYF	TGTGCCAGCAGCTTAATGGTAGTTGGCGGGGACGAGCAGTACTTC
NA	15	TRBV29-1	TRBJ2-6	many	CSVYGTGSGANVLTF	TGCAGCGTTTACGGTACAGGATCTGGGGCCAACGTCCTGACTTTC
TRBD1	15	TRBV7-6	TRBJ1-1	many	CASSPPGQGNTEAFF	TGTGCCAGCAGCCCTCCGGGACAGGGAAACACTGAAGCTTTCTTT
NA	15	TRBV2	TRBJ1-1	NA	CASSLPPRGLGEAFF	TGTGCCAGCAGTCTCCCCCCGCGGGGGCTGGGTGAAGCTTTCTTT
NA	20	TRBV6-2/TRBV6-3	TRBJ1-1	NA	CASSYNPVTGSPHLDTEAFF	TGTGCCAGCAGTTACAATCCCGTCACAGGATCCCCACATCTGGACACTGAAGCTTTCTTT
TRBD1	18	TRBV7-8	TRBJ1-2	many	CASSLDGTGLEGWYGYTF	TGTGCCAGCAGCTTAGACGGGACAGGGTTAGAAGGATGGTATGGCTACACCTTC